One T cell receptor (beta chain) is described in this entry. Its antigen remains unknown. This specimen comes from a study of T cell responses to AZD1222 COVID-19 vaccine. The analysis combined second doses at about 4 or about 12 weeks. V was trimmed by 6 bases and J by 3 bases, leaving 9 bases between them. This CDR3 comprises 13 residues. The germline V gene encodes CDR1 MNHEY and CDR2 SMNVEV (reference sequence). Whole-study results and caveats: Repertoires were obtained only post-peak T cell response. Targets within unmutated variant regions were reportedly found for nearly half of spike-specific TCRs. A rise in Spike-specific TCR breadth and depth followed two AZD1222 doses.

Here immunoSEQ multiplex PCR was the method, and the copy in TCRdb shows in-frame clones only, minus some. The data contain approximately 140,000 clones, under 95% of them singletons. Sequenced here: peripheral blood, sampled 28 days after the second AZD1222 dose. The J gene is TRBJ2-1, the V gene TRBV27; D might be TRBD2 (5 bases). The receptor comes from an adult who received the AZD1222 COVID-19 vaccine. DNA of the CDR3: TGTGCCAGCAGGCGCCGGGACTACAATGAGCAGTTCTTC. Translated: CASRRRDYNEQFF.